The present TCR beta chain was sequenced within a study of blood T cell repertoires in COVID-19 (TCRdb year 2020). Some background on the complete study: Samples covering the acute and convalescent phases of COVID-19 were provided by collaborators in the United States, Italy and Spain. Where HLA class I and class II types were available, the types were taken from metadata supplied by the sample provider, not from assay-based typing. The material from the prospective study consisted of cDNA or gDNA derived from T cells, B-cell-depleted T cells, or PBMCs. Sample metadata almost always included a de-identified subject ID, COVID-19 status, age in years and sex. The dataset comprised deeply sampled blood TCRbeta repertoires from subjects exposed to, actively infected with, or recovered from COVID-19. The repertoires were released in a freely available public database meant as a resource for research on the immune response to SARS-CoV-2. Samples came from the ongoing ImmuneRACE study (first 160 participants) plus 1,254 subjects from 6 global collaborators. Study-level results and caveats: How much clinical and demographic metadata was included differed by source and by participant, and the metadata was provided uncurated.

Worth noting for this clone: It lacks a known antigen. No much larger clone is present one base from it, and per-base qualities are unavailable.

The collaborating institutions used their own protocols to collect whole blood in K2EDTA tubes. For TCRbeta analysis, collaborator samples were shipped as frozen whole blood, as isolated PBMCs, or as DNA extracted from either sample type. The immunoSEQ Assay, a bias-controlled multiplex PCR, was used to amplify TCRbeta CDR3 regions from genomic DNA. Regarding the original processing steps: The number of nucleated cells in each sample was estimated from the amplification of reference gene primers within the assay. To quantify the absolute abundance of each unique TCRbeta CDR3 rearrangement, sequence reads were collapsed and filtered. For each sample, productive Simpson clonality was calculated by taking the square root of Simpson's diversity index across productive rearrangements. This immuneACCESS table, as held by TCRdb, lists in-frame sequences with V and J called but not all clones. Of the missing ones, under half trace to an unresolved V gene in checked studies; the others have no known cause. V, J and clone size are taken as reported in that table, and D and trimming were inferred from the DNA itself. Counted in this sample were under 95,000 clones; approximately 88% of them appeared once. The top ten hold around 6.7% of the sample.

Sequenced sample: peripheral blood. The sequence was obtained from a woman between 50 and 59 years old with acute or convalescent COVID-19.

In nucleotides, the sequence is TGTGCCAGCAGTTTATTATGGAGCGATGAGCAGTTCTTC. This yields the protein CASSLLWSDEQFF. This chain joins TRBV28 to TRBJ2-1; no D gene is confidently identified. From its cysteine to its phenylalanine, the CDR3 spans 13 amino acids. Kept here is only the CDR3 DNA, which spans 39 bases and is read in frame from base 1. Reading the germline V gene gives CDR1 MDHEN and CDR2 SYDVKM. Relative to germline, V is 1 base shorter and J is 8 bases shorter, with 9 bases between their ends.